This T cell receptor beta chain was profiled in a study of long-term antiretroviral therapy in people with HIV. Each participant with HIV received care in the United States. This CDR3 is 14 amino acids long. V was trimmed by 0 bases and J by 10 bases, leaving 13 bases between them. The germline CDR1 and CDR2 sequences are ENHRY and SYGVKD. As to this clone: Its specificity is unknown.

The run of the v3.0 immunoSEQ assay was at survey level. The repertoire was sequenced with immunoSEQ multiplex PCR; TCRdb's copy has only in-frame clones and lacks some. Among 48,000 or so clones, about 88% were seen once, and the ten largest hold 2.5% to 3.5%. Study-wide results and limits: Diversity rose after ART but stayed below transplant donor controls.

V is TRBV10-3 and J is TRBJ2-1, with D perhaps TRBD2 (6 bases). The sequence derives from a woman aged 18-30 years with HIV. This sample comprised unsorted PBMCs, obtained 0.8 years after starting antiretroviral therapy. The CDR3 sequence: CAISESGTRGEQFF. The CDR3 region has the DNA TGTGCCATCAGTGAGTCGGGGACCCGGGGGGAGCAGTTCTTC.